Included here is one TCR beta chain sequence, with context. This clone's antigen is unknown. No base quality values were provided; no much bigger clone lies one nucleotide off. The cohort consisted of hundreds of healthy bone marrow donors. Cohort members were all nominally healthy when sampled, although unrecorded immune exposures were likely present. The donor was CMV seropositive and belonged to the group of 250 to 350 seropositive cohort members. A peripheral blood sample was collected from each donor, and TCR beta sequencing was performed on peripheral blood mononuclear cells. The Qiagen DNeasy Blood Extraction Kit was used to extract genomic DNA from the blood cell samples. The source of the sample is a study of cytomegalovirus exposure and HLA in healthy donors (dated by TCRdb to 2017 to 2019). Study-level background: An earlier analysis of 587 of the donors reported more than 250 Gb of sequence data and around 110 million unique TCR beta sequences from some 180 million T cells. About 280 gigabases of sequencing data and roughly 80 million unique TCR sequences made up an early release that covered about 640 HLA-typed donors. The genetic ancestry cluster associated with self-reported Caucasian donors included about 81% of the 300 to 450 genotyped donors. The study aimed to test whether cataloging public T cell receptors could reveal signatures of past pathogen exposure. Using immunosequencing, the study profiled T cell repertoires from approximately 700 subjects and related those repertoires to cytomegalovirus serostatus. A separate validation cohort of about 110 different subjects was used in addition to the roughly 670-subject first cohort. The study combined high-throughput TCR immunosequencing, statistical association of individual TCRs with disease status, and machine learning to predict cytomegalovirus infection status. To study patterns of TCR occurrence, a later analysis re-analyzed previously published TCR beta repertoires from just over 650 donors and added high-resolution HLA genotyping. Rather than drawing on any new phenotypic data, the later analysis identified candidate immune exposures from TCR beta sequences and the way those sequences occurred across donors. An earlier analysis of roughly 580 of the donors used high-throughput TCR beta sequencing to judge whether each TCR beta V gene segment behaved as functional or pseudogenic. Donor age, sex, ethnicity and CMV serostatus were compiled alongside the repertoire data. In a later genetic analysis, genome-wide SNP genotypes for about 65% of the roughly 700 donors were used, and that subset was treated as a discovery cohort. All discovery cohort repertoires had been generated on a single sequencing platform. HLA typing included class I and class II loci at four-digit resolution. Typing coverage varied by locus: about 620-630 donors for A, B, C, DRB1 and DQB1; approximately 500 for DQA1; more than 600 for DPA1; roughly 450 for DPB1. Five DR-DQ haplotypes were handled as single units for association and clustering, since linkage in the cohort was strong. Among 398 genotyped donors of the cohort, an average of about 240,000 unique TCR beta nucleotide sequences were sequenced per donor, 15% to 20% of them non-productive.

To prepare the library, the immunoSEQ multiplex PCR assay was applied. A mixture of 60 forward primers for TCR Vbeta segments and 13 reverse primers for TCR Jbeta segments was used in the multiplex PCR. The CDR3 region of rearranged TCR beta genes was amplified from genomic DNA by a multiplex PCR assay. The Illumina HiSeq System was used to sequence the amplified TCR beta libraries as 87-base-pair reads. Regarding the original processing steps: Across the 640 or so repertoires, a later analysis counted tens of millions of unique TCR beta chains, around 11 million of which were shared by at least two donors. To remove PCR and sequencing errors, raw reads were error-corrected and collapsed into unique sequences using a nearest-neighbor algorithm that merged closely related sequences. CDR3 sequences were aligned to IMGT reference sequences to assign V, D and J gene segments. For a sequence to be retained, a match of at least six nucleotides was required to both a V gene segment and a J gene segment. A rearrangement was called productive if the CDR3 had no stop codons and remained in frame with V and J, and every other rearrangement was called non-productive. Following IMGT convention, CDR3 was defined as the stretch from the second conserved V-encoded cysteine up to the conserved J-encoded phenylalanine. Sequences without an unambiguous match to a single V gene segment were excluded from the earlier analysis of several hundred of the donors. An earlier analysis of under 750 of the donors called V segments functional above 56.7% productive rearrangements and segregating when the between-donor standard deviation exceeded 5%. A statistical classification framework was built for diagnosing cytomegalovirus status from the catalog of TCR beta chain sequences. In a later analysis, V and J genes were assigned by comparing TCR nucleotide sequences against IMGT/GENE-DB human TR gene sequences. The TCRdist pipeline was used in a later analysis to assign CDR3 sequences and most-parsimonious VDJ recombination scenarios. In a later analysis, each TCR beta chain was defined by its CDR3 amino acid sequence together with its V-gene family, and reads lacking a unique V-gene family were excluded. As a way to deal with suspected cross-contamination and a sequencing artifact, a later analysis dropped hundreds of nucleotide sequences that were highly shared and had low generation probability. In a later analysis, a clonal expansion index was calculated for each public chain from normalized within-repertoire ranks of inferred template counts. In a later analysis, generation probabilities were computed with a VDJ recombination model fitted to out-of-frame rearrangements, and the resulting probabilities were checked against IGoR. In a later analysis, TCR-TCR, TCR-HLA and TCR-CMV co-occurrence was scored with hypergeometric tests, and a repertoire-size bias correction was applied to TCR pairs. A later analysis estimated false discovery rates by permuting HLA or CMV assignments 20 times. In a later analysis, co-occurring TCRs were grouped with DBSCAN, and TCRdist sequence similarity was added when clustering was performed within HLA-allele-positive subsets. Co-occurrence clustering excluded repertoires with fewer than 30,000 or more than 120,000 public chains, plus five with anomalous nucleotide sharing. This immuneACCESS table, as held by TCRdb, lists in-frame sequences with V and J called but not all clones. Of the missing ones, under half trace to an unresolved V gene in checked studies; the others have no known cause. The V and J calls and clone size were taken over from that table, and D and trimming were inferred from the DNA. In this sample the table shows fewer than 250,000 clones, 79% of which occur a single time. Approximately 0.39% of the sample is held by the ten biggest clonotypes.

Beyond this particular receptor, the publication reports: CMV serostatus was the only immune exposure information available for the cohort. The study listed approximately 160 TCR beta chains as associated with cytomegalovirus. The classifier was reported to diagnose cytomegalovirus status with high specificity and sensitivity in both the original cohort and the validation cohort. In a later analysis, TCR association rates were found to vary across HLA loci, with the most associated TCRs seen for DRB1 alleles and the fewest for HLA-C alleles. A cluster of highly shared sequence variants was judged likely to represent a technical artifact of the sequencing pipeline. Assigning TCR associations to individual alleles was difficult when HLA alleles, especially DR and DQ, strongly co-occurred. Compared with the approximately 600-donor mean, donors in an Asian-associated ancestry cluster had fewer N-insertions in productive TCRs, according to a later genetic analysis. Only TCR beta chains were sequenced in this cohort, and the absence of alpha or paired-chain data limited detectable features. Three of the identified cytomegalovirus-associated TCR beta chains were confirmed in vitro to be specific for cytomegalovirus antigens. Most TCR sequences were seen in very few donors, while some public TCRs were found in many individuals. In a later analysis, around 15,000 TCR beta sequences were associated with specific HLA alleles at a false discovery rate of 0.05. In an earlier analysis of some 540 of the donors, most TCR beta V segments appeared in productive rearrangements about 87% or about 30% of the time, broadly matching IMGT annotations. Roughly uniform sequencing depth across donors was assumed in presence/absence analyses, although this assumption may not hold. A later genetic analysis associated a missense DCLRE1C variant with V-gene and J-gene trimming of TCR beta chains, and an independent cohort replicated the association. Linkage disequilibrium might explain the correlated functional status among segregating V segments, but an unknown experimental factor could not be ruled out. Because HLA typing was unavailable for some donors at each locus, only the typed subset was used in association tests. A further reported finding was that TCR beta sequences accurately predicted the HLA-A and HLA-B alleles for most subjects in the first cohort. Several of the top co-occurrence clusters appeared to be linked to parvovirus B19, influenza, CMV and Epstein-Barr virus, according to a later analysis. In a later analysis, HLA-associated TCR beta chains were found to be more clonally expanded and to have lower generation probabilities than equally common non-associated chains. Because counts were too low, seventeen rarely observed V segments, including chromosome 9 orphons, were excluded from the earlier analysis of roughly 580 of the donors. Because the 87-base-pair reads could not distinguish some IMGT-functional V segments, including TRBV6-2 and TRBV6-3, those segments were excluded. The authors suggested that the approach could potentially be generalized to other disease states and immunological phenotypes. In a later analysis, most CMV-associated TCR beta chains were found to appear HLA-restricted, with HLA associations seemingly driven largely by CMV exposure.

CDR1 and CDR2, per the germline V gene, are SGHTA and FQGTGA. The cysteine opens and the phenylalanine closes a CDR3 of 16 amino acids. Left in the record is the CDR3 DNA by itself, 48 bases read in frame from the first base. Trimming leaves V shorter by 2 bases and J shorter by 4 bases, with the junction holding 6 bases beyond the gene matches. The receptor was isolated from a male donor in good health and CMV-seropositive. Sequencing was carried out using PBMCs. This receptor chain uses TRBV7-3 and TRBJ2-2; 8 central nucleotides agree with TRBD2. Read as DNA, the sequence is TGTGCCAGCAGCTTACAGTCCGGGAGGGCCACCGGGGAGCTGTTTTTT. Its translation is CASSLQSGRATGELFF.